These 24 T cell receptor beta chains came from one sample sequenced in a study of cytomegalovirus exposure and HLA in healthy donors (TCRdb year 2017). Library preparation was by the immunoSEQ multiplex PCR assay. A mixture of 60 forward primers for TCR Vbeta segments and 13 reverse primers for TCR Jbeta segments was used in the multiplex PCR. TCRdb limited this immuneACCESS table to in-frame rearrangements with V and J called. A share of clones is missing; checked studies link under half to unresolved V genes, and the rest is unexplained. The sample table shows 85,000 to 130,000 clones, and around three quarters are seen once. Around 5% of the sample lies in the top ten. Sequenced: PBMCs. The origin of the receptors is a woman in her late teens or twenties in good health and CMV-seropositive.

The chain recombines TRBV5-1 with TRBJ2-5; no definite D call. The CDR3 totals 13 residues. CDR1 is SGHRS and CDR2 is YFSETQ in the germline V gene. V shed 0 bases and J shed 2 bases, with 5 bases lying between them. DNA for the CDR3: TGCGCCAGCAGCTTGGGAACTCAAGAGACCCAGTACTTC. This translates into CASSLGTQETQYF. The whole variable domain, filled in from reference TRBV5-1 and TRBJ2-5, reads KAGVTQTPRYLIKTRGQQVTLSCSPISGHRSVSWYQQTPGQGLQFLFEYFSETQRNKGNFPGRFSGRQFSNSRSEMNVSTLELGDSALYLCASSLGTQETQYFGPGTRLLVL.

This clone was counted a few times. The rearrangement links TRBV6-5 to TRBJ1-1, with no clear D. V lost 4 bases to trimming and J lost 4 bases, with 13 bases between them. Per germline, CDR1 MNHEY and CDR2 SVGAGI. This CDR3 spans 14 amino acids. CDR3 amino acids: CASSSRVLPTEAFF. In DNA, the CDR3 is TGTGCCAGCAGTTCGAGGGTCCTCCCCACTGAAGCTTTCTTT.

This chain links TRBV27 with TRBJ2-7; D is perhaps TRBD2 (5 bases). The germline gives CDR1 MNHEY, CDR2 SMNVEV (reference sequence). This CDR3 is built from 11 residues. Trimming took off 8 bases at V and 3 bases at J, with 8 bases between the two ends. CDR3 loop: CASGSGYEQYF. CDR3 in DNA: TGTGCCAGCGGGAGTGGCTACGAGCAGTACTTC.

This chain uses TRBV10-3 with TRBJ2-5; TRBD1 might be the D (5 bases). Germline V gene lookup returns CDR1 ENHRY and CDR2 SYGVKD. The CDR3 runs to 13 residues. V was trimmed by 8 bases and J by 4 bases, leaving 14 bases between them. CDR3 nucleotide sequence: TGTGCCATCTCCAGGGCACCAACAGAGACCCAGTACTTC. Residues: CAISRAPTETQYF.

The genes are TRBV11-2 and TRBJ2-1; D is ambiguous. CDR3 length: 13 amino acids. Germline CDR1 and CDR2: SGHAT and FQNNGV. The germline V and J ends were trimmed by 6 bases and 6 bases, with 12 bases remaining between them. CDR3 protein: CASSHPRANEQFF. CDR3 in DNA: TGTGCCAGCAGTCATCCTAGAGCCAATGAGCAGTTCTTC.

The chain employs TRBV30 and TRBJ1-1; tentatively, D is TRBD1 (5 bases). V was trimmed by 0 bases and J by 10 bases, leaving 18 bases between them. The CDR3 sequence is 14 residues long. The germline gives CDR1 GTSNPN, CDR2 SVGIG (reference sequence). The CDR3, as DNA: TGTGCCTGGAGTGTACTGGGAACCCCCGGGGGAGCTTTCTTT. Translation gives CAWSVLGTPGGAFF.

The chain recombines TRBV28 with TRBJ1-2, with D possibly TRBD1 on 6 matching bases. The CDR3 spans 18 residues. Germline CDR1 MDHEN, CDR2 SYDVKM. V lost 4 bases, J lost 0 bases, and 21 bases lay in between. CDR3 protein: CASSSSRTDFTANYGYTF. CDR3 nucleotides: TGTGCCAGCAGTTCCTCGAGGACAGATTTTACAGCTAACTATGGCTACACCTTC.

V and J are TRBV28 and TRBJ2-5; TRBD1 matches 8 bases. The V segment lost 2 bases and the J segment 7 bases; nucleotides outside the gene matches: 3. The germline gives CDR1 MDHEN, CDR2 SYDVKM. The CDR3 runs to 13 residues. As DNA, the CDR3 is TGTGCCAGCAGTTTAGGGGGGACAGGGACCCAGTACTTC. Translating it yields CASSLGGTGTQYF.

The genes are TRBV5-1 and TRBJ1-2, with TRBD1 identical over 7 bases. V was pared by 0 bases and J by 5 bases, with 4 bases of the junction left unmatched. The CDR3 has 14 residues. Per germline, CDR1 SGHRS and CDR2 YFSETQ. The CDR3 DNA reads as TGCGCCAGCAGCTTGGGCCAGGGGGGATATGGCTACACCTTC. Residues: CASSLGQGGYGYTF.

The V call is TRBV30, the J call TRBJ2-5; TRBD1 agrees at 7 bases. J gave up 6 bases and V 1 base, and 2 bases lay outside the gene matches. Germline V gene lookup returns CDR1 GTSNPN and CDR2 SVGIG (reference sequence). This CDR3 has 12 amino acids. The chain's CDR3 is CAWSGQGKTQYF. For the CDR3, the DNA is TGTGCCTGGAGTGGACAGGGAAAGACCCAGTACTTC.

The chain recombines TRBV27 with TRBJ2-1; 10 bases are shared with TRBD2. The CDR3 extends over 15 amino acids. The ends lost 5 bases at V and 2 bases at J; junction bases unmatched: 3. From germline, CDR1 is MNHEY and CDR2 SMNVEV (reference sequence). CDR3 protein: CASSNGLAAYNEQFF. The CDR3 DNA reads TGTGCCAGCAGTAATGGACTAGCGGCCTACAATGAGCAGTTCTTC.

This chain links TRBV6-5 with TRBJ1-3, with TRBD1 matching over 7 bases. The CDR3 runs to 13 residues. After removal of 7 bases from V and 8 bases from J, the junction contained 8 bases not matched to a gene. In germline, CDR1 is MNHEY, CDR2 SVGAGI. CDR3 sequence: CASTTGTGYTIYF. The CDR3 DNA sequence: TGTGCCAGCACGACAGGGACTGGCTACACCATATATTTT.

The V call is TRBV18, the J call TRBJ1-4, with D tentatively TRBD1 (5 bases). The length of the CDR3 is 16 residues. V was pared by 2 bases and J by 5 bases, with 15 bases between. CDR1 and CDR2 (germline): KGHSH, LQKENI. CDR3 loop: CASSPFSGGLNEKLFF. The CDR3 coding sequence is TGTGCCAGCTCACCATTCTCGGGGGGATTAAATGAAAAACTGTTTTTT.

This sequence joins TRBV9 and TRBJ1-1, with D perhaps matching TRBD1 (6 bases). The ends were cut back, 0 bases at V and 9 bases at J, with 12 bases in the middle. The CDR3 length is 13 residues. The germline gives CDR1 SGDLS, CDR2 YYNGEE. CDR3 nucleotide sequence: TGTGCCAGCAGCGTAGGGGGGCTGACCCAAGCTTTCTTT. Its protein is CASSVGGLTQAFF.

The chain is built from TRBV6-5 and TRBJ1-1; unclear D gene. CDR1 is MNHEY, CDR2 SVGAGI, per germline. The CDR3 is 11 amino acids. The V gene lost 5 bases and the J gene lost 7 bases, with 8 bases spanning the gap. The DNA of the CDR3 is TGTGCCAGCAGTAATTCCATTGAAGCTTTCTTT. Its protein is CASSNSIEAFF.

The V call is TRBV19, the J call TRBJ2-2; D may be TRBD2 (5 bases). CDR3 length: 16 amino acids. Trimming took 9 bases from V and 1 from J, leaving 18 bases between them. Per germline, CDR1 LNHDA and CDR2 SQIVND (reference sequence). In DNA form, the CDR3 reads TGTGCCAGCAGAAAGGCCCGAGGAGGGAACACCGGGGAGCTGTTTTTT. The encoded protein is CASRKARGGNTGELFF.

The rearrangement links TRBV27 to TRBJ2-1, with a weak D call TRBD1 (8 bases). V gave up 5 bases and J gave up 15 bases, with 17 bases separating them. This CDR3 is 12 amino acids long. In germline, CDR1 is MNHEY, CDR2 SMNVEV (reference sequence). CDR3 sequence reads: CASSPHRGGLFF. The CDR3 nucleotides are TGTGCCAGCAGTCCCCACAGGGGGGGTTTGTTCTTC.

This clone has a single count. The DNA for the CDR3 is TGTGCCAGCAGTTACCCGGACAGGGGAGTAGACGAGACCCAGTACTTC. Amino acid sequence: CASSYPDRGVDETQYF. The rearrangement uses TRBV6-6 and TRBJ2-5, with 9 bases aligning to TRBD1. CDR1 is MNHNY and CDR2 is SVGAGI in the germline V gene (reference sequence). This CDR3 has 16 residues. The ends lost 2 bases at V and 5 bases at J; junction bases unmatched: 9.

The chain combines TRBV30 with TRBJ2-7; D not certain. CDR3 length equals 12 residues. Germline CDR1 reads GTSNPN; CDR2 reads SVGIG (reference sequence). V lost 4 bases and J 0 bases, leaving 7 bases between the germline ends. As DNA, the CDR3 is TGTGCCTGGATGACTTTCTCCTACGAGCAGTACTTC. Translated: CAWMTFSYEQYF. The full variable domain, in which reference TRBV30 and TRBJ2-7 provide the parts outside the CDR3, is SQTIHQWPATLVQPVGSPLSLECTVEGTSNPNLYWYRQAAGRGLQLLFYSVGIGQISSEVPQNLSASRPQDRQFILSSKKLLLSDSGFYLCAWMTFSYEQYFGPGTRLTVT.

The chain combines TRBV12-5 with TRBJ2-3; D possibly corresponds to TRBD1 (5 bases). V was pared by 6 bases and J by 2 bases, with 21 bases between. CDR1 is LGHNT, CDR2 FRNRAP, per germline. The CDR3 spans 17 residues. The CDR3 bases are TGTGCTAGTGGGACATCGACAGTAGTGGTGGCCACAGATACGCAGTATTTT. Translating gives CASGTSTVVVATDTQYF.

The chain is built from TRBV2 and TRBJ2-5, with a tentative D call TRBD2 (5 bases). This CDR3 contains 15 residues. V lost 11 bases and J 3 bases, leaving 22 bases between the germline ends. The V gene's germline CDR1 is SNHLY and CDR2 FYNNEI. CDR3 sequence reads: CARRSVSRAKETQYF. CDR3 DNA sequence: TGTGCCCGTCGGTCCGTGTCGCGGGCCAAAGAGACCCAGTACTTC.

In this sample, this clone turned up a few times. The J gene is TRBJ2-7, the V gene TRBV12-5; TRBD2 aligns across 8 bases. Germline V CDR1 and CDR2: LGHNT, FRNRAP. CDR3 length equals 17 residues. After removal of 0 bases from V and 2 bases from J, the junction contained 9 bases not matched to a gene. CDR3 sequence (DNA): TGTGCTAGTGGTTTGGTGCTGGAGCGGGAGTACACCTACGAGCAGTACTTC. This sequence encodes CASGLVLEREYTYEQYF. Variable domain in full (rest from reference TRBV12-5 and TRBJ2-7): DARVTQTPRHKVTEMGQEVTMRCQPILGHNTVFWYRQTMMQGLELLAYFRNRAPLDDSGMPKDRFSAEMPDATLATLKIQPSEPRDSAVYFCASGLVLEREYTYEQYFGPGTRLTVT.

The rearrangement links TRBV2 to TRBJ2-3, with 12 bases fitting TRBD2. Losses at the gene ends were 7 bases for V and 4 bases for J; bases not matched to a gene: 9. Germline CDR1 SNHLY, CDR2 FYNNEI. The CDR3 has 16 residues. The CDR3 DNA reads TGTGCCAGCAACCACCGGACTAGCGGGATCTCAGATACGCAGTATTTT. This encodes CASNHRTSGISDTQYF.

V gene TRBV2 combines with J gene TRBJ2-3, with TRBD1 matching over 12 bases. Germline V CDR1 and CDR2: SNHLY, FYNNEI. The CDR3 length is 14 residues. Losses at the gene ends were 6 bases for V and 5 bases for J; bases not matched to a gene: 3. DNA for the CDR3: TGTGCCAGCAGGGGGACAGGGGGCAGAGATACGCAGTATTTT. Translated: CASRGTGGRDTQYF.